The 8 T cell receptor beta chains reported below all come from one sample, sequenced in a study of T-cell memory formation after mild COVID-19. MiXCR, applied by TCRdb to the 5' RACE reads, yields one record per CDR3 protein. Of roughly 14,000 distinct CDR3 sequences detected, 20% to 25% appear once; the ten largest clones hold around 54%. The sequenced sample was PBMCs or a T cell subset sorted from them (not recorded which). These receptors all come from a man younger than 30 who had mild COVID-19 (a few samples of this study predate the infection). Cell type and time point are not known.

This clonotype was recorded many times. The chain uses TRBV7-9 and TRBJ2-1; 8 bases are shared with TRBD1. CDR1 and CDR2 from the germline V gene are SEHNR and FQNEAQ (reference sequence). The CDR3 is 15 amino acids. V gave up 5 bases and J gave up 7 bases; unmatched junction bases: 10. The CDR3 region has the DNA TGTGCCAGCAGCCTCGGACGGCAGGGGGCAAATGAGCAGTTCTTC. Protein: CASSLGRQGANEQFF.

This clonotype was counted a single time. V usage is TRBV29-1 and J usage is TRBJ1-2, with TRBD1 matching over 7 bases. The CDR3 spans 12 residues. Germline trimming cut 7 bases from V and 3 bases from J; bases unmatched to any gene: 5. The germline V gene encodes CDR1 SQVTM and CDR2 ANQGSEA. The DNA for the CDR3 is TGCAGCGCAAAAACAGGGGACTATGGCTACACCTTC. Translation gives CSAKTGDYGYTF.

This clonotype was seen repeatedly, ten times or more. The V call is TRBV7-6, the J call TRBJ1-5; D remains unclear. This CDR3 region has 14 residues. Germline CDR1 is SGHVS and CDR2 is FNYEAQ. The V and J ends lost 3 bases and 2 bases respectively, with 8 bases between them. CDR3 loop: CASSFVRGNQPQHF. The CDR3 nucleotides are TGTGCCAGCAGCTTCGTCCGAGGCAATCAGCCCCAGCATTTT.

This clonotype was detected many times. DNA for the CDR3: TGTGCCAGCAGCCAAGAGCTGGGGAGTACCGGGGAGCTGTTTTTT. Translation: CASSQELGSTGELFF. V usage is TRBV4-2 and J usage is TRBJ2-2; D is possibly TRBD2 (5 bases). Trimming pared 0 bases from V and 5 bases from J, leaving 10 bases between. This CDR3 has 15 amino acids. Germline assignment: CDR1 LGHNA and CDR2 YNFKEQ.

This clonotype was picked up a small number of times. This chain connects TRBV11-2 to TRBJ2-1; 10 bases are shared with TRBD2. This CDR3 contains 15 residues. V lost 3 bases and J lost 3; bases outside the gene matches: 2. Germline CDR1 SGHAT, CDR2 FQNNGV. CDR3 region: CASSFGLADYNEQFF. The CDR3, as DNA: TGTGCCAGCAGCTTCGGACTAGCGGACTACAATGAGCAGTTCTTC.

This clonotype has at least ten counts. V and J are TRBV7-9 and TRBJ1-3; TRBD1 matches 7 bases. After removal of 2 bases from V and 3 bases from J, the junction contained 13 bases not matched to a gene. This CDR3 contains 18 residues. Looked up from germline, CDR1 is SEHNR and CDR2 is FQNEAQ (reference sequence). Written as DNA, the CDR3 is TGTGCCAGCAGCTTAAGATTTTTGGAGGGGGCGCTTGGAAACACCATATATTTT. Translation gives CASSLRFLEGALGNTIYF.

At least ten counts were recorded for this clonotype. The chain employs TRBV4-3 and TRBJ2-7; D may be TRBD2 (5 bases). The V end lost 4 bases, the J end lost 3 bases, and 13 bases lay between the germline ends. Germline-derived CDR1 and CDR2 are LGHNA and YSLEER. This CDR3 has 14 amino acids. CDR3 sequence: CASSPQRGGYEQYF. CDR3 nucleotides: TGCGCCAGCAGCCCCCAGCGAGGAGGCTACGAGCAGTACTTC.

This clonotype was found many times. This chain joins TRBV5-5 and TRBJ1-2; D uncertain. The CDR3 loop spans 13 amino acids. V was shortened by 2 bases and J by 4 bases, with 9 bases between the two germline ends. Germline CDR1 and CDR2: SGHKS and YYEKEE (reference sequence). CDR3 DNA sequence: TGTGCCAGCAGCTTTCTCTTTTTCTATGGCTACACCTTC. Amino acids: CASSFLFFYGYTF.